The clone carrying this TCR beta chain was picked up one time. This specimen belongs to a study of blood T cell repertoires in COVID-19. V lost 6 bases and J lost 3, with 15 bases in between. Germline values: CDR1 SEHNR, CDR2 FQNEAQ (reference sequence). This CDR3 region has 14 residues. In the original workflow: Researchers report that nucleated cell counts were estimated from reference gene primer amplification. Data came from immunoSEQ multiplex PCR; TCRdb stores just in-frame clones and leaves some out. That table gives V, J and clone size, and the DNA gave D and trimming. Of 300,000 to 400,000 clones listed, approximately 82% are singletons.

The source of this sequence is a man younger than 40 with active or convalescent COVID-19. This chain joins TRBV7-9 and TRBJ2-7; maybe TRBD2 (6 bases). The sequenced sample was peripheral blood. CDR3 DNA: TGTGCCAGCAGGCCATCCGGGAGCCACTACGAGCAGTACTTC. Amino acids: CASRPSGSHYEQYF.